The subject of this entry is one T cell receptor beta chain. Its target is unknown. This record belongs to a study of long-term antiretroviral therapy in people with HIV. Findings and limits, study-wide: Transplant donor controls retained higher diversity, though diversity increased after ART. There were no data on ART adherence, viral resistance or therapy changes, a gap that limits inferences about post-ART repertoire changes. Dominating the repertoire at all time points were the clones that expanded before ART.

V was pared by 1 base and J by 2 bases, with 2 bases of the junction left unmatched. This CDR3 is 15 amino acids long. Germline-derived CDR1 and CDR2 are LNHNV and YYDKDF (reference sequence). This was the immunoSEQ v3.0 assay at survey level. Libraries were prepared by immunoSEQ multiplex PCR; TCRdb keeps only in-frame clonotypes and omits some of them. The top ten hold roughly 4.5% of the sample, which has 20,000 to 25,000 clones, around 84% seen once. The V and J genes are TRBV15 and TRBJ2-1, with 7 bases identical to TRBD1. The origin of this receptor is a man between 60 and 75 years old with HIV. This material consisted of unsorted PBMCs, taken 1.3 years after starting antiretroviral therapy. The CDR3 here is CATSRGQGTYNEQFF. For the CDR3, the DNA is TGTGCCACCAGCAGAGGACAGGGAACCTACAATGAGCAGTTCTTC.